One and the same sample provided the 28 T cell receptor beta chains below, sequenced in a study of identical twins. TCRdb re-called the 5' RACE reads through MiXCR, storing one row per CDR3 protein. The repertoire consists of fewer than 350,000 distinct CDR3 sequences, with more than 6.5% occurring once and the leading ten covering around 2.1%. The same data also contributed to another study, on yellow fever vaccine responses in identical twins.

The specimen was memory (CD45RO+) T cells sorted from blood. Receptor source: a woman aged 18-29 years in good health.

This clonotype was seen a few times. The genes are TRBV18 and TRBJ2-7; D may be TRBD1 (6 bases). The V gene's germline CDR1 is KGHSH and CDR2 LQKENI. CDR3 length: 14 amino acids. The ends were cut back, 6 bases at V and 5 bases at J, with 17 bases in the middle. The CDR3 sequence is CASSLGQGNHEQYF. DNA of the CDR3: TGTGCCAGCTCCCTAGGGCAGGGGAACCACGAGCAGTACTTC.

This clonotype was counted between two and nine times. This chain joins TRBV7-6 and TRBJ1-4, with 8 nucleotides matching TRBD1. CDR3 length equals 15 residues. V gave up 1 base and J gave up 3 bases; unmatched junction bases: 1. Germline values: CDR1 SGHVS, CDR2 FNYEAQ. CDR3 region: CASSLGTGPNEKLFF. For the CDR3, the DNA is TGTGCCAGCAGCTTAGGGACAGGGCCTAATGAAAAACTGTTTTTT.

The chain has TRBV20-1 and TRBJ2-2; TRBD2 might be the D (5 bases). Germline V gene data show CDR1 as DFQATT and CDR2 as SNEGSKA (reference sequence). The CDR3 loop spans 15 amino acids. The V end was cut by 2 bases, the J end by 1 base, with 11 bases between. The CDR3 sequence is CSARTGNMNTGELFF. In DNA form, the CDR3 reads TGCAGTGCTAGAACGGGGAATATGAACACCGGGGAGCTGTTTTTT.

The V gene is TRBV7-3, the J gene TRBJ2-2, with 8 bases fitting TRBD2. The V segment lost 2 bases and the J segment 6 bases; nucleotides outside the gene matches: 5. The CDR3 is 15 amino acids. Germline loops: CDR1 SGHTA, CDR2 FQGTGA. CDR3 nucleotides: TGTGCCAGCAGCTTAGACGGGAGGGCCTCCGGGGAGCTGTTTTTT. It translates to CASSLDGRASGELFF. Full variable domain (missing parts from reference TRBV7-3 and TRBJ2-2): GAGVSQTPSNKVTEKGKYVELRCDPISGHTALYWYRQSLGQGPEFLIYFQGTGAADDSGLPNDRFFAVRPEGSVSTLKIQRTERGDSAVYLCASSLDGRASGELFFGEGSRLTVL.

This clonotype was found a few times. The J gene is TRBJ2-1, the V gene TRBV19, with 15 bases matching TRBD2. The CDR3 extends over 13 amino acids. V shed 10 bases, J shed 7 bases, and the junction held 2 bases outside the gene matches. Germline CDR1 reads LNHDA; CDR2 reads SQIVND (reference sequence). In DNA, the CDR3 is TGTGCCACCGGGACTAGCGGGGGGAATGAGCAGTTCTTC. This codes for CATGTSGGNEQFF.

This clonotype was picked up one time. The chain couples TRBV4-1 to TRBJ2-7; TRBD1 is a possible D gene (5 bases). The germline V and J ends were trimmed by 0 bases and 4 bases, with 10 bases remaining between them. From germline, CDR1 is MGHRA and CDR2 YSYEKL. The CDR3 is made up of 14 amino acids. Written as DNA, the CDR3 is TGCGCCAGCAGCCAAGAGTTAGGGGTTTACGAGCAGTACGTC. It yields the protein CASSQELGVYEQYV.

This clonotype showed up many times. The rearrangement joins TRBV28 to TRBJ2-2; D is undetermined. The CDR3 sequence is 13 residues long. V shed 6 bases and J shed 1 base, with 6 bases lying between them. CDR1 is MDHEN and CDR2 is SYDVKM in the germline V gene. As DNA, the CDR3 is TGTGCCAGCAGGTTCTGGAACACCGGGGAGCTGTTTTTT. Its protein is CASRFWNTGELFF. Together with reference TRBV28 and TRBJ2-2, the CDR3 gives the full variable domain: DVKVTQSSRYLVKRTGEKVFLECVQDMDHENMFWYRQDPGLGLRLIYFSYDVKMKEKGDIPEGYSVSREKKERFSLILESASTNQTSMYLCASRFWNTGELFFGEGSRLTVL.

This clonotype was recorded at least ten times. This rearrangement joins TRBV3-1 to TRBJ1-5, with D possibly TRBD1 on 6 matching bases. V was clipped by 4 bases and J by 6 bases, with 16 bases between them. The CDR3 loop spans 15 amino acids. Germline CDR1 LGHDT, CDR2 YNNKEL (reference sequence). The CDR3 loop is CASSPGQGLGQPQHF. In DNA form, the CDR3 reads TGTGCCAGCAGCCCAGGGCAGGGGCTCGGTCAGCCCCAGCATTTT.

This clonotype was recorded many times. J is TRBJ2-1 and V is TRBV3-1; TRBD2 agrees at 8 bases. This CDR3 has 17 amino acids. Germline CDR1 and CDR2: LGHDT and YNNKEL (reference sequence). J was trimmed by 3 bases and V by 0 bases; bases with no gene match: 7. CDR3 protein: CASSQDGSGGFYNEQFF. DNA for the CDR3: TGTGCCAGCAGCCAAGATGGGAGCGGGGGATTCTACAATGAGCAGTTCTTC.

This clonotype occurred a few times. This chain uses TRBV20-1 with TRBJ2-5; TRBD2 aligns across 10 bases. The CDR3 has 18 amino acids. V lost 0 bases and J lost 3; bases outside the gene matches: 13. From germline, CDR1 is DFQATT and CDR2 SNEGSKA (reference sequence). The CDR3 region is CSARDLQREGQREETQYF. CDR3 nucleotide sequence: TGCAGTGCTAGAGATCTTCAGCGGGAGGGACAAAGGGAAGAGACCCAGTACTTC.

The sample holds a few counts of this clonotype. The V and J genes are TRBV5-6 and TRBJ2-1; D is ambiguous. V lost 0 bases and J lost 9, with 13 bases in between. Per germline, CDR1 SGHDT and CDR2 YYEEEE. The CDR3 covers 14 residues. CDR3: CASSLVPTASEQFF. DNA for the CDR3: TGTGCCAGCAGCTTGGTCCCCACGGCGAGTGAGCAGTTCTTC.

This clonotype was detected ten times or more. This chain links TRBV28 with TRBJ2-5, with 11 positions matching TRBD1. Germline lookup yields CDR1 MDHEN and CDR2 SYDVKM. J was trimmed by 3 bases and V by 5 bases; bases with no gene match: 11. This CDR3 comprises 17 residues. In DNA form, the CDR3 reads TGTGCCAGCAGTACTCCGGGACAGGGGGTCTTAGAAGAGACCCAGTACTTC. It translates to CASSTPGQGVLEETQYF.

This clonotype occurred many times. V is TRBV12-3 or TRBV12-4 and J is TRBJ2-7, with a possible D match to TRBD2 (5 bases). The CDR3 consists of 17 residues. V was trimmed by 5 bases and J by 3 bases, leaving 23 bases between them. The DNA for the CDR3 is TGTGCCAGCAGTGTTCCGAGAAGGAGCGGAACTAGCTACGAGCAGTACTTC. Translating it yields CASSVPRRSGTSYEQYF.

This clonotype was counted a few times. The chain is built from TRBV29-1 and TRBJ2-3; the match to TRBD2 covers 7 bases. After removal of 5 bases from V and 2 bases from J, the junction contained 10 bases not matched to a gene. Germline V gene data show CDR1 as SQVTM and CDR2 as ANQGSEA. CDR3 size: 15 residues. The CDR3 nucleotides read TGCAGCGTTAACCCCCCTAGCGGAGCCACAGATACGCAGTATTTT. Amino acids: CSVNPPSGATDTQYF.

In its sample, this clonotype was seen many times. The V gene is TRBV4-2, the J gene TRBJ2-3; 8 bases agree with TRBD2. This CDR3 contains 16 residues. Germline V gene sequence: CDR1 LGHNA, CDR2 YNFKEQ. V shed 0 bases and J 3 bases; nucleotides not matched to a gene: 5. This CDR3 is CASSQESGGGTDTQYF. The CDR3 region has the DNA TGTGCCAGCAGCCAAGAGTCTGGCGGGGGGACAGATACGCAGTATTTT.

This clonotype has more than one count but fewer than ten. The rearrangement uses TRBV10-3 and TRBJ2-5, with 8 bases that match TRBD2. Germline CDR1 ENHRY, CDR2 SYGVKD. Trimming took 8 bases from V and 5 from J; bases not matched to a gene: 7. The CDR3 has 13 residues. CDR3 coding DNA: TGTGCCATCGGGACGGGGGGGTCGGAGACCCAGTACTTC. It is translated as CAIGTGGSETQYF.

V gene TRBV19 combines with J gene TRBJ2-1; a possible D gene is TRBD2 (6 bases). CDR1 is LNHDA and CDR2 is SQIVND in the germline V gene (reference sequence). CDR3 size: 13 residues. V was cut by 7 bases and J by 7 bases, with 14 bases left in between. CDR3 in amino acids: CASTGLPGNEQFF. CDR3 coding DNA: TGTGCCAGTACGGGACTCCCGGGGAATGAGCAGTTCTTC.

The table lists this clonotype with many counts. The CDR3 DNA sequence: TGTGCCAGCAGCTCGACAGGAACTAATGAAAAACTGTTTTTT. This codes for CASSSTGTNEKLFF. The chain couples TRBV7-9 to TRBJ1-4; TRBD1 is a possible D gene (6 bases). Trimming cost V 4 bases and J 1 base, with 7 bases left between them. The CDR3 has 14 residues. Germline V lookup: CDR1 SEHNR, CDR2 FQNEAQ (reference sequence).

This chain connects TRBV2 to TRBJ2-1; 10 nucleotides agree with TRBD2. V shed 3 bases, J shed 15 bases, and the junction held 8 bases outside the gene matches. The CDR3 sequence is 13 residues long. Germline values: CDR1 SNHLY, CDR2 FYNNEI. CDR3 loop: CASSELASGRVFF. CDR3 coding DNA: TGTGCCAGCAGTGAGCTCGCTAGCGGGAGAGTGTTCTTC. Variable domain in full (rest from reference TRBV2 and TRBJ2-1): EPEVTQTPSHQVTQMGQEVILRCVPISNHLYFYWYRQILGQKVEFLVSFYNNEISEKSEIFDDQFSVERPDGSNFTLKIRSTKLEDSAMYFCASSELASGRVFFGPGTRLTVL.

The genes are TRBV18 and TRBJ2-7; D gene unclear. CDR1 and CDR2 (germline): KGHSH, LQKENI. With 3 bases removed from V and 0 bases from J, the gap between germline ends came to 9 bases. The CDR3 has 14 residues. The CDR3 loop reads CASSPTVDSYEQYF. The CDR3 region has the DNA TGTGCCAGCTCACCCACAGTAGACTCCTACGAGCAGTACTTC. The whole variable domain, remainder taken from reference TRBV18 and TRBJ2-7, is NAGVMQNPRHLVRRRGQEARLRCSPMKGHSHVYWYRQLPEEGLKFMVYLQKENIIDESGMPKERFSAEFPKEGPSILRIQQVVRGDSAAYFCASSPTVDSYEQYFGPGTRLTVT.

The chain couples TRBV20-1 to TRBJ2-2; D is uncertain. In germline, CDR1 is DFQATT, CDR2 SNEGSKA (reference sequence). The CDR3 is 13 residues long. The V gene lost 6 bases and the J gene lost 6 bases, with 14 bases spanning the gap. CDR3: CSARLTVPGELFF. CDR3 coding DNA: TGCAGTGCGAGATTGACGGTACCCGGGGAGCTGTTTTTT.

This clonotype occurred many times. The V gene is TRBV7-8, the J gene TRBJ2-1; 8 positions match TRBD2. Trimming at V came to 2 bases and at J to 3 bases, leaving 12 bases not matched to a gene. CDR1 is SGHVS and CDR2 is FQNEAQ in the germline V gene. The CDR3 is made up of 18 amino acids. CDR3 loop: CASSLSVPGLGLYNEQFF. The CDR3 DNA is TGTGCCAGCAGCTTATCGGTTCCGGGACTAGGTCTCTACAATGAGCAGTTCTTC.

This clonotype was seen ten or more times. CDR3 in DNA: TGCGCCAGCAGCTCTGGACTAAACGGGGAGCTGTTTTTT. Its protein product is CASSSGLNGELFF. V is TRBV5-1 and J is TRBJ2-2; D is perhaps TRBD2 (6 bases). Deletions cut 3 bases from V and 7 bases from J, with 10 bases between. In germline, CDR1 is SGHRS, CDR2 YFSETQ. There are 13 residues in the CDR3.

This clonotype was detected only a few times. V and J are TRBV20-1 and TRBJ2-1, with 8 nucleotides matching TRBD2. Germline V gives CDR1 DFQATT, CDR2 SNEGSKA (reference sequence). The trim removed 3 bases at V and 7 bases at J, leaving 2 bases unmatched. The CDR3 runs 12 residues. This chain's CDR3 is CSASERENEQFF. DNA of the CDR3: TGCAGTGCTAGCGAGCGGGAGAATGAGCAGTTCTTC.

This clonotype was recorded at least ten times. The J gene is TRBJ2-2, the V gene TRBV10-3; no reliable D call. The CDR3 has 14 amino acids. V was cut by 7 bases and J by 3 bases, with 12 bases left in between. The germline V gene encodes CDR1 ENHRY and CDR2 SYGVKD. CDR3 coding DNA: TGTGCCATCAAACGGGTTAAAGACACCGGGGAGCTGTTTTTT. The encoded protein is CAIKRVKDTGELFF.

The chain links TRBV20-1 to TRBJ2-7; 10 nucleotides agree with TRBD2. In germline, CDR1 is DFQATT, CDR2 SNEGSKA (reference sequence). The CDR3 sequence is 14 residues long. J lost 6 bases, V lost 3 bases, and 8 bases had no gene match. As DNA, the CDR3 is TGCAGTGCTAGCCGTGCTAGCGGGAGAAGCGAGCAGTACTTC. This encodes CSASRASGRSEQYF.

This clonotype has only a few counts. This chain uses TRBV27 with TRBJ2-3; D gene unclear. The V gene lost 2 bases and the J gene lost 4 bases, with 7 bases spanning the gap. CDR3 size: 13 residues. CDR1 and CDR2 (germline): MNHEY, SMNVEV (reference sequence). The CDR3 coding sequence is TGTGCCAGCAGTTTACCCCCATCAGATACGCAGTATTTT. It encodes CASSLPPSDTQYF.

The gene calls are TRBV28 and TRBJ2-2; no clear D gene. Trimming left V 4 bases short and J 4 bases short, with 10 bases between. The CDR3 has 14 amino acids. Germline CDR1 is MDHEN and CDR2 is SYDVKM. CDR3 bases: TGTGCCAGCAGTTCGCCCCGGCCCACCGGGGAGCTGTTTTTT. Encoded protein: CASSSPRPTGELFF.